Listed here is a single T cell receptor beta chain. This clonotype came up a few times. Its antigen is not yet known. Base qualities are missing; no much larger clone stands one base away. The data are from a study of regulatory T cells in long-lasting Graves disease (dated by TCRdb to 2020 to 2022). With regard to the full study: Antithyroid drugs had been taken for less than 3 months by newly diagnosed Graves' disease patients. The study took place in China and was registered as a clinical trial. This study used TCR sequencing and RNA sequencing of peripheral blood to compare persistent Graves' disease patients against newly diagnosed Graves' disease patients. A total of roughly 33 samples were covered by TCR sequencing, comprising approximately 13 persistent and around 20 newly diagnosed Graves' disease patients.

Via the germline V gene, CDR1 is SGHRS and CDR2 YFSETQ. V is reduced by 4 bases and J by 2 bases, leaving a spacing of 13 bases between them. Including cysteine and phenylalanine, the CDR3 has 14 amino acids. The retained sequence is limited to the CDR3, 42 bases, with the frame set at the first base. What the authors observed across the whole study: Compared with newly diagnosed patients, persistent Graves' disease patients had lower TCR Shannon entropy and fewer highly expanded clones, which suggests clonal expansion. As a limitation, the authors acknowledged that the small sample size may reduce accuracy. Peripheral blood alone was examined, since thyroid tissue, which constituted the primary lesion, could not be accessed. Persistent patients shared more public clonotypes among themselves (2,741) than newly diagnosed patients did (about 1,000). Persistent disease showed preferential use of TRBV28, TRBJ1-2 and TRBJ2-5, whereas newly diagnosed disease favored TRBV20-1 and TRBJ2-1. Sequencing and analysis were limited to the TCR beta chain.

Preparation of the library involved multiplex PCR. TCRdb shows the sequencer as Illumina HiSeq 4000. iRepertoire HTBI primers and Arm-PCR amplification of CDR3 regions were used to construct TCR beta libraries. Gel purification was performed on PCR products prior to sequencing. The authors processed their data as follows. Across samples, around 62 TRBV and 14 TRBJ segments were identified and used for gene usage analysis of CDR3 amino acid clonotypes. COPE and FqMerger were used to merge the filtered high-quality paired reads into contigs. Contigs were aligned with BLAST to IMGT TRBV, TRBD and TRBJ reference genes, and CDR3 was defined per IMGT. Clonotypes above 0.1% frequency were classified as highly expanded clones. Shannon entropy served as the measure of repertoire diversity, while the Gini coefficient captured V-J evenness. Public clonotypes were defined as clonotypes shared by more than one individual. In-frame beta chains were kept once TCRdb had trimmed the public reads at Q25 with fastp and called clones with MiXCR. Rows with one shared CDR3 protein collapse into an entry with the most common genes and DNA. The V and J calls come from TCRdb's annotation, not from the publication. This sample gives about 450,000 distinct CDR3 sequences in total; 11% to 15% of them show up just once. Approximately 17% of the sample comes from the top ten.

What the time point label conveys for this sample: newly diagnosed GD, antithyroid drugs for less than 3 months. RNA was extracted from PBMCs in TRIzol for both TCR sequencing and RNA sequencing. Graves' disease was diagnosed according to American Thyroid Association guidelines. Patients for the study were recruited at an endocrinology department in Xi'an, China. Each patient gave roughly 8.4 milliliters of peripheral blood, collected in an EDTA anticoagulant tube. PBMCs were isolated by Ficoll Paque Plus density gradient separation without further T cell sorting. An Agilent 2100 Bioanalyzer and agarose gel were used to assess RNA quality, and a NanoDrop 2000 was used to measure RNA concentration. The same sample was also studied in work on T cells in Graves' hyperthyroidism and ophthalmopathy. The second study's paper adds: Stable Graves' hyperthyroidism was defined as no progression to ophthalmopathy during 18 months of follow-up. Hyperthyroidism patients were aged 18 to 65 years and newly diagnosed, with disease duration of less than 2 months. The study excluded patients with uncontrolled infections, other autoimmune diseases, pregnancy or lactation. Diagnoses were established on the basis of clinical symptoms, serum thyroxine and TRAb, thyroid ultrasound, and orbital computed tomography. A first-round RT-PCR of the TCR CDR3 used the HTBI primer set with the Qiagen OneStep RT-PCR kit. Most expanded thyroid clonotypes (frequency above 0.001) were also detected in blood, a finding suggesting that blood repertoires may reflect thyroid immune responses. In cross-validation, a model built on a 13 V-J signature told ophthalmopathy apart from stable hyperthyroidism with under 90% sensitivity and roughly 81% specificity, and in testing the same model reached 80%/75%. During validation, the model predicted progression to ophthalmopathy a median of around 7 months ahead of onset, with around 70% sensitivity and about 72% specificity. TCR V-J signatures able to tell the groups apart were searched for in a discovery cohort of approximately 95 patients, of whom more than 40 had Graves' ophthalmopathy and under 65 had stable Graves' hyperthyroidism. An independent validation cohort of under 20 hyperthyroidism patients and 15 or so patients who later progressed to ophthalmopathy tested prospective prediction of ophthalmopathy. For training and testing, the approximately 97 patients in the discovery cohort were randomly divided in a 7:3 ratio. In addition, the study compared T-cell repertoires in thyroid tissue and in blood from roughly 6 Graves' hyperthyroidism patients. After sampling, hyperthyroidism patients received methimazole starting at 30 mg daily, and ophthalmopathy patients received high-dose intravenous methylprednisolone. A second multiplex PCR round built the libraries, followed by size selection and purification. Sequencing of the libraries was done on an Illumina HiSeq2000 using paired-end 100 bp reads. SOAPnuke was used to process the raw data, removing reads that contained adapters or uncalled bases, had a mean Phred below 15, or lacked an exact match to the constant primer or identifier. COPE v1.2.5 was used to merge the high-quality paired reads, and each unique nucleotide sequence was defined as a clonotype. Clonotypes were aligned to IMGT TRBV, TRBD and TRBJ reference segments using MiTCR v1.1. Analysis was restricted to V-J combinations with a frequency above 0.0001, which covered about 99% of repertoires. The TCS score was defined as the ratio of F50 (clonal expansion) to E x V (chaos), calculated using BLOSUM62-based TCRdist between CDR3 peptides within each V-J. Welch's t-statistics and random forest reduced roughly 530 V-J features to about 12, which were used in a naive Bayes classifier (R e1071). No statistical method was used to set the sample size in advance, and investigators knew the group allocation. The paper describes TCR Vbeta CDR3 sequencing of around 140 peripheral blood samples, made up of 43 ophthalmopathy patients, roughly 72 hyperthyroidism patients and 17 progressor patients.

The chain was built from TRBV5-1 and TRBJ2-7, with TRBD1 tentatively as D gene (7 bases match). The clonotype was recovered from a woman aged 45-65 years with Graves disease. Donor details come from another sample of the same person, matched by shared clones. Specimen: peripheral blood mononuclear cells (PBMCs), collected at new diagnosis, from a patient treated with antithyroid drugs. The CDR3 in this case is CASSQTGEAYEQYF. The bases read TGCGCCAGCAGCCAAACAGGGGAGGCCTACGAGCAGTACTTC.